A single TCR beta chain is shown here with its context. RNA transcripts served as the template for amplifying TCR beta CDR3 regions. HTBI primers were used for first-round RT-PCR of the TCR CDR3. One entry per CDR3 protein results from TCRdb running MiXCR on the multiplex PCR reads. Of approximately 640,000 distinct CDR3 sequences in the sample, approximately 42% were seen once. These data come from a study of T cells in Graves' hyperthyroidism and ophthalmopathy. Trimming cost V 8 bases and J 3 bases, with 13 bases left between them. Germline V gene sequence: CDR1 SQVTM, CDR2 ANQGSEA. This CDR3 comprises 12 residues.

This clonotype originated in an adult man with Graves' disease, either hyperthyroidism or ophthalmopathy (not recorded which). The sample was peripheral blood or thyroid tissue (not recorded which). The V gene is TRBV29-1, the J gene TRBJ1-1, with a possible D match to TRBD1 (5 bases). DNA for the CDR3: TGCAGCAGCTCCCAGGGTCACACTGAAGCTTTCTTT. Translating it yields CSSSQGHTEAFF.